The rows below give T cell receptor beta chains drawn from one sample of a study of brain T cells in children with intractable seizures. The protocol was immunoSEQ multiplex PCR, while the TCRdb copy is restricted to in-frame clones and leaves out a portion. The sample contains about 80,000 clones, 90% to 95% of which appear only once. The sequenced sample was peripheral blood, obtained at surgery. The source is a girl aged 2 to 9 with Rasmussen encephalitis and intractable seizures. CDR3s include the opening cysteine and the closing phenylalanine or tryptophan. D genes are given only for firm matches. Not every row has a clone size; where given, it reads once, few, many or a size class.

D,J,size,V,CDR3,DNA
.,TRBJ1-1,.,TRBV19,CASSRQTGNTEAFF,TGTGCCAGTAGTAGGCAAACAGGGAACACTGAAGCTTTCTTT
.,TRBJ2-1,once,TRBV19,CASSYSTYNEQFF,TGTGCCAGTAGCTATTCGACCTACAATGAGCAGTTCTTC
TRBD2,TRBJ2-7,.,TRBV4-2,CASSQVEGIAGSYEQYF,TGTGCCAGCAGCCAAGTTGAGGGGATAGCGGGCTCCTACGAGCAGTACTTC
.,TRBJ2-7,.,TRBV5-4,CASSHQGRTLYEQYF,TGTGCCAGCAGCCACCAGGGGCGCACCCTTTACGAGCAGTACTTC
.,TRBJ1-2,.,TRBV6-1,CASSEVLTAGTGYTF,TGTGCCAGCAGTGAAGTTTTGACGGCAGGGACGGGCTACACCTTC
TRBD1,TRBJ1-1,.,TRBV2,CASRSRGLNTEAFF,TGTGCCAGCAGGTCCAGGGGGCTGAACACTGAAGCTTTCTTT
TRBD1,TRBJ1-2,.,TRBV27,CASSRQGVPNYGYTF,TGTGCCAGCAGCCGACAGGGTGTCCCTAACTATGGCTACACCTTC
TRBD2,TRBJ2-1,.,TRBV27,CASSGTSPREQFF,TGTGCCAGCAGTGGGACTAGCCCGCGTGAGCAGTTCTTC
.,TRBJ2-7,.,TRBV10-3,CAIGGDRNEQYF,TGTGCCATCGGGGGTGACAGGAACGAGCAGTACTTC
TRBD1,TRBJ1-5,.,TRBV5-5,CASSPVGTGNNQPQHF,TGTGCCAGCAGCCCAGTCGGGACAGGGAACAATCAGCCCCAGCATTTT
.,TRBJ2-5,.,TRBV30,CAWSVRPGGTQYF,TGTGCCTGGAGTGTAAGACCAGGAGGGACCCAGTACTTC
.,TRBJ1-1,.,TRBV5-1,CASSLALRGNTEAFF,TGCGCCAGCAGCTTGGCATTAAGGGGGAACACTGAAGCTTTCTTT
.,TRBJ1-1,.,TRBV5-4,CASSSGVNTEAFF,TGTGCCAGCAGTTCCGGGGTGAACACTGAAGCTTTCTTT
.,TRBJ1-5,.,TRBV7-2,CASSFAGSAEPQHF,TGTGCCAGCAGCTTTGCAGGGAGCGCGGAGCCCCAGCATTTT
TRBD1,TRBJ1-1,.,TRBV18,CASSPDRGGAEAFF,TGTGCCAGCTCACCAGACAGGGGAGGAGCTGAAGCTTTCTTT
.,TRBJ1-6,once,TRBV27,CASSLSYNSPLHF,TGTGCCAGCAGTTTATCCTATAATTCACCCCTCCACTTT
TRBD1,TRBJ1-1,.,TRBV5-1,CASSLPGTGRTEAFF,TGCGCCAGCAGCTTGCCGGGGACAGGGCGGACTGAAGCTTTCTTT
.,TRBJ1-4,.,TRBV7-9,CAVQVTNEKLFF,TGTGCCGTTCAAGTCACTAATGAAAAACTGTTTTTT
.,TRBJ2-7,once,TRBV5-1,CASAGVGYEQYF,TGCGCCAGCGCAGGGGTTGGATACGAGCAGTACTTC